Shown below are 14 T cell receptor beta chains from a single sample sequenced in a study of blood T cell repertoires in COVID-19 (TCRdb year 2020). Library generation was performed with the immunoSEQ multiplex PCR assay. This is the immuneACCESS table as TCRdb keeps it, with only in-frame sequences that have V and J called. A part of the clones is gone; compared with another copy, unresolved V genes explain less than half, and the rest is unexplained. Across this sample there are about 270,000 clones, with over 75% seen only once. 8.6% of the sample is in the top ten clones. What was sequenced was peripheral blood. These TCRs come from a human donor in a cohort sampled during active COVID-19.

As regards this clone: The identical CDR3 is also encoded by other nucleotide sequences in the sample. This chain links TRBV14 with TRBJ1-2, with no clear D. Trimming shortened V by 1 base and J by 2 bases, and 5 bases separated the two germline ends. CDR1 is SGHDN and CDR2 is FVKESK in the germline V gene. The CDR3 spans 13 residues. The CDR3 loop reads CASSQARNYGYTF. The DNA of the CDR3 is TGTGCCAGCAGCCAAGCCAGGAACTATGGCTACACCTTC.

This clone was detected a few times. This chain connects TRBV5-6 to TRBJ1-5; D gene unclear. V gave up 4 bases and J gave up 4 bases, with 6 bases separating them. Germline V lookup: CDR1 SGHDT, CDR2 YYEEEE. The CDR3 loop spans 12 amino acids. CDR3 in DNA: TGTGCCAGCAGCGCAGTTAATCAGCCCCAGCATTTT. It yields the protein CASSAVNQPQHF.

The V and J genes are TRBV5-1 and TRBJ1-2, with 9 nucleotides matching TRBD1. The junction had 4 bases not matched to a gene; V was cut back by 4 bases and J by 6 bases. The CDR3 covers 13 residues. Germline lookup yields CDR1 SGHRS and CDR2 YFSETQ. CDR3: CASSRDRVDGYTF. CDR3 nucleotides: TGCGCCAGCAGCCGGGACAGGGTGGATGGCTACACCTTC.

There are a few counts of this clone. The chain employs TRBV7-9 and TRBJ1-1; D may be TRBD1 (6 bases). Trimming left V 2 bases short and J 2 bases short, with 9 bases between. In germline, CDR1 is SEHNR, CDR2 FQNEAQ (reference sequence). The CDR3 spans 14 residues. CDR3 coding DNA: TGTGCCAGCAGCTTAAACAGGGTAAACACTGAAGCTTTCTTT. It yields the protein CASSLNRVNTEAFF.

Ten or more counts support this clone. J is TRBJ1-1 and V is TRBV19, with TRBD1 matching over 9 bases. V lost 0 bases, J lost 8 bases, and 10 bases stayed unmatched. The CDR3 spans 16 residues. Germline CDR1 and CDR2: LNHDA and SQIVND (reference sequence). This CDR3 is CASSIDGTGHPVEAFF. CDR3 DNA sequence: TGTGCCAGTAGTATAGATGGGACAGGGCACCCAGTAGAAGCTTTCTTT.

The chain joins TRBV6-2 or TRBV6-3 to TRBJ2-3, with unresolved D. Deletions cut 5 bases from V and 4 bases from J, with 16 bases between. Germline V gene sequence: CDR1 MNHEY, CDR2 SVGEGT. The CDR3 runs to 15 residues. Here the CDR3 reads CASSPHYRNADTQYF. CDR3 DNA sequence: TGTGCCAGCAGTCCCCACTATCGAAATGCAGATACGCAGTATTTT.

The rearrangement links TRBV6-5 to TRBJ2-5, with 7 nucleotides matching TRBD2. CDR3 length equals 16 residues. J lost 3 bases, V lost 2 bases, and 9 bases had no gene match. Germline CDR1 and CDR2: MNHEY and SVGAGI. The CDR3 DNA follows: TGTGCCAGCAGTTACAGATCGGCTAGCGGAAAAGAGACCCAGTACTTC. Translation gives CASSYRSASGKETQYF.

The chain links TRBV18 to TRBJ1-1, with D possibly being TRBD1 (5 bases). The germline V and J ends were trimmed by 1 base and 4 bases, with 25 bases remaining between them. Germline V gene data show CDR1 as KGHSH and CDR2 as LQKENI. The CDR3 length is 19 residues. This CDR3 is CASSPRDATIGRGVTEAFF. The CDR3 DNA sequence: TGTGCCAGCTCACCACGGGACGCTACCATCGGGAGGGGTGTCACTGAAGCTTTCTTT.

J is TRBJ1-5 and V is TRBV7-2; 7 bases are a match to TRBD1. The CDR3 is 15 amino acids. The V gene end was trimmed by 5 bases and the J gene end by 6 bases; junction bases not matched to a gene: 10. CDR1 and CDR2 from the germline V gene are SGHTA and FQGNSA. The CDR3 DNA sequence: TGTGCCAGCAGCCAGACAGGGACGAGCGGTCAGCCCCAGCATTTT. Residues: CASSQTGTSGQPQHF. The whole variable domain, remainder taken from reference TRBV7-2 and TRBJ1-5, is GAGVSQSPSNKVTEKGKDVELRCDPISGHTALYWYRQSLGQGLEFLIYFQGNSAPDKSGLPSDRFSAERTGGSVSTLTIQRTQQEDSAVYLCASSQTGTSGQPQHFGDGTRLSIL.

V gene TRBV7-2 combines with J gene TRBJ2-2; 10 bases agree with TRBD2. CDR1 is SGHTA and CDR2 is FQGNSA in the germline V gene. After removal of 1 base from V and 3 bases from J, the junction contained 5 bases not matched to a gene. The CDR3 covers 17 residues. DNA for the CDR3: TGTGCCAGCAGCTTAGGAAATCTAGCGGGGGACACCGGGGAGCTGTTTTTT. Its translation is CASSLGNLAGDTGELFF.

This clone was seen only a few times. The rearrangement joins TRBV2 to TRBJ1-1, with 7 bases aligning to TRBD1. Trimming took 2 bases from V and 9 from J; bases not matched to a gene: 12. This CDR3 is 15 amino acids long. Germline V gives CDR1 SNHLY, CDR2 FYNNEI. Here the CDR3 reads CASSESHVGTAQAFF. DNA of the CDR3: TGTGCCAGCAGTGAATCACATGTGGGGACAGCCCAAGCTTTCTTT.

The chain is built from TRBV10-2 and TRBJ1-1; TRBD1 is a possible D gene (6 bases). The CDR3 sequence is 13 residues long. V was trimmed by 11 bases and J by 1 base, leaving 14 bases between them. CDR1 and CDR2 (germline): WSHSY, SAAADI. The CDR3 DNA reads TGCGCCTCCGGCGGACAGTCGAACACTGAAGCTTTCTTT. Amino acids: CASGGQSNTEAFF.

The chain has TRBV18 and TRBJ2-7, with TRBD2 matching 9 bases. The CDR3 is 16 residues long. From germline, CDR1 is KGHSH and CDR2 LQKENI. Losses at the gene ends were 2 bases for V and 5 bases for J; bases not matched to a gene: 10. The CDR3 coding sequence is TGTGCCAGCTCACCAGGGAGCGGGAGGACCAGGAACGAGCAGTACTTC. The encoded protein is CASSPGSGRTRNEQYF.

The chain joins TRBV27 to TRBJ1-6; 7 nucleotides agree with TRBD1. Trimming at V came to 5 bases and at J to 7 bases, leaving 2 bases not matched to a gene. This CDR3 spans 13 amino acids. Germline CDR1 reads MNHEY; CDR2 reads SMNVEV (reference sequence). The CDR3 DNA follows: TGTGCCAGCAGTGCACAGGGGAATTCACCCCTCCACTTT. Translation: CASSAQGNSPLHF.